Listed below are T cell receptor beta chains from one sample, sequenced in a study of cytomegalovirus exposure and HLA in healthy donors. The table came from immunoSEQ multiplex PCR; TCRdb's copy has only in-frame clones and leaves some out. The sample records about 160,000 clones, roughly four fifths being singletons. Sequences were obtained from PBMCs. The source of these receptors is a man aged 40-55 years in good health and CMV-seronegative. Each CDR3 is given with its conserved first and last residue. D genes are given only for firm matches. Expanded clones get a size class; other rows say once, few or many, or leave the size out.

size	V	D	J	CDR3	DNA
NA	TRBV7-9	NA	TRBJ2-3	CASSVSESTDTQYF	TGTGCCAGCAGCGTTTCAGAAAGCACAGATACGCAGTATTTT
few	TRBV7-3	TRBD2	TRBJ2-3	CASSLLPLEGAGGLDTQYF	TGTGCCAGCAGCTTACTTCCCTTAGAGGGAGCGGGGGGATTGGATACGCAGTATTTT
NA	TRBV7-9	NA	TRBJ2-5	CASSPGLGVSQETQYF	TGTGCCAGCAGCCCAGGGTTAGGGGTTTCACAAGAGACCCAGTACTTC
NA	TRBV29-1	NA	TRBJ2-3	CSVVEGGTDTQYF	TGCAGCGTTGTGGAAGGGGGCACAGATACGCAGTATTTT
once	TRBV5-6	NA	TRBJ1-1	CASSLETARNTEAFF	TGTGCCAGCAGCTTGGAGACAGCCAGGAACACTGAAGCTTTCTTT
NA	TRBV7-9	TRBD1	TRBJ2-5	CASSLAPGQGRETQYF	TGTGCCAGCAGCTTAGCCCCGGGACAGGGGAGGGAGACCCAGTACTTC
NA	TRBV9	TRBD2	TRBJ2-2	CASSLRLAGVSKDTGELFF	TGTGCCAGCAGCCTTCGACTAGCGGGGGTTTCAAAGGACACCGGGGAGCTGTTTTTT
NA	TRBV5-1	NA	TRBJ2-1	CASGLDRKNEQFF	TGCGCCAGCGGCTTAGACAGGAAGAATGAGCAGTTCTTC
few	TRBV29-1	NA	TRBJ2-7	CSVVKGGEQYF	TGCAGCGTGGTCAAGGGGGGGGAGCAGTACTTC
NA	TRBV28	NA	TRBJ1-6	CASSYMTANSPLHF	TGTGCCAGCAGTTACATGACAGCAAATTCACCCCTCCACTTT
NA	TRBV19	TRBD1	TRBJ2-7	CASSNAPGQGSHEQYF	TGTGCCAGTAGTAACGCCCCGGGACAGGGATCCCACGAGCAGTACTTC
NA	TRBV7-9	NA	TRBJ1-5	CASSDAGVQPQHF	TGTGCCAGCAGCGATGCGGGGGTTCAGCCCCAGCATTTT
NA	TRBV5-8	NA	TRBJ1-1	CASSLVARSTEAFF	TGTGCCAGCAGCTTGGTGGCCCGGAGCACTGAAGCTTTCTTT
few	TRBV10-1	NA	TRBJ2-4	CASSEAGGGNIQYF	TGCGCCAGCAGTGAGGCGGGTGGCGGAAACATTCAGTACTTC
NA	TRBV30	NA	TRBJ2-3	CAWSDLGGTDTQYF	TGTGCCTGGAGTGATCTAGGGGGAACAGATACGCAGTATTTT
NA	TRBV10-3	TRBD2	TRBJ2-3	CAISDSSGGAIDTQYF	TGTGCCATCAGTGATTCAAGCGGGGGGGCAATAGATACGCAGTATTTT
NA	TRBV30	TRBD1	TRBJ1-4	CAWTGTGKEKLFF	TGTGCCTGGACCGGGACAGGGAAAGAAAAACTGTTTTTT
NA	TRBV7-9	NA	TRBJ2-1	CASSSGGVQDEQFF	TGTGCCAGCAGCTCGGGGGGCGTTCAGGATGAGCAGTTCTTC
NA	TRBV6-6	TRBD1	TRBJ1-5	CASSPTGGNQPQHF	TGTGCCAGCAGCCCGACAGGGGGTAATCAGCCCCAGCATTTT
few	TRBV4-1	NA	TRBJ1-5	CASSQHTGSNQPQHF	TGCGCCAGCAGCCAACACACAGGGAGCAATCAGCCCCAGCATTTT
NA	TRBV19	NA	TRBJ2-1	CASSILYNEQFF	TGTGCCAGTAGTATACTCTACAATGAGCAGTTCTTC
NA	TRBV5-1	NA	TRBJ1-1	CASSLENSGVGEAFF	TGCGCCAGCAGCTTGGAAAATTCAGGGGTGGGTGAAGCTTTCTTT
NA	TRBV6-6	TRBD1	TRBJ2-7	CASLPGTGVYEQYF	TGTGCCAGCCTTCCCGGGACAGGGGTTTACGAGCAGTACTTC
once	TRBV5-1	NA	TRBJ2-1	CASSLAGFPGNEQFF	TGCGCCAGCAGCTTGGCCGGGTTTCCGGGTAATGAGCAGTTCTTC
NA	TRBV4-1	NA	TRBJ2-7	CASSQVADFMNEQYF	TGCGCCAGCAGCCAAGTCGCGGATTTTATGAACGAGCAGTACTTC
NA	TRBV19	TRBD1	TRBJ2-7	CATRQGSYRLYEQYF	TGTGCCACCCGACAGGGAAGTTATCGGTTGTACGAGCAGTACTTC
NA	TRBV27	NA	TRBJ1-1	CASSLISQAPNTEAFF	TGTGCCAGCAGTTTAATCTCCCAGGCCCCGAACACTGAAGCTTTCTTT
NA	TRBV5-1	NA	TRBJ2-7	CASQAGNYEQYF	TGCGCCAGCCAGGCAGGGAACTACGAGCAGTACTTC
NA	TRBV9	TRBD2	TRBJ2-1	CASSPDIVRLAGGVNEQFF	TGTGCCAGCAGCCCTGATATAGTGAGACTAGCGGGGGGCGTGAATGAGCAGTTCTTC
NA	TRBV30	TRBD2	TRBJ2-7	CAWHPGTSGYEQYF	TGTGCCTGGCATCCCGGGACTAGCGGATACGAGCAGTACTTC
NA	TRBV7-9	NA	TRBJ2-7	CASSSWGDGSYEQYF	TGTGCCAGCAGCTCTTGGGGGGACGGGTCCTACGAGCAGTACTTC
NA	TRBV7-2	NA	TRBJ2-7	CASSLLSASSYEQYF	TGTGCCAGCAGCTTACTAAGCGCTAGCTCCTACGAGCAGTACTTC
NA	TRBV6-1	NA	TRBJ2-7	CASSSLASYEQYF	TGTGCCAGCAGTAGCTTAGCCTCCTACGAGCAGTACTTC
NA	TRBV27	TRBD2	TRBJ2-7	CASSFREPASGGNGAYEQYF	TGTGCCAGCAGTTTCCGCGAGCCCGCTAGCGGGGGGAACGGGGCCTACGAGCAGTACTTC
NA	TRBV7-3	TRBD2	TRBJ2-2	CASSLRPGGTGELFF	TGTGCCAGCAGCTTGCGTCCGGGGGGCACCGGGGAGCTGTTTTTT
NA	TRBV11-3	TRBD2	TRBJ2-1	CASSPVAGPLGVQFF	TGTGCCAGCAGCCCTGTAGCGGGGCCGCTCGGGGTGCAGTTCTTC